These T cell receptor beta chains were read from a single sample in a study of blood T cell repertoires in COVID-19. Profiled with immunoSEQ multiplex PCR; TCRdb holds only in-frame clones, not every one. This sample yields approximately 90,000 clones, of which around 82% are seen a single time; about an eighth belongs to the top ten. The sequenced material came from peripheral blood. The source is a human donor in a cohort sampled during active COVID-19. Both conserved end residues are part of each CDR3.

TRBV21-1	CAILSYEQYF
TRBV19	CASSAPGLIYEQYF
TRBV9	CASRETGGAGDYGYTF
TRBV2	CASMTDRGGTEAFF
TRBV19	CASTPRGSVDQPQHF
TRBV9	CASTPSPGTYEQYF
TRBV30	CAWSGLAGGYEQYF
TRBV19	CASSPGQEDQYGYTF
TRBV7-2	CASSPNRDETQYF
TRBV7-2	CASSLLGANTGELFF
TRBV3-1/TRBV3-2	CASSQGGADTEAFF
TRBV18	CASSPSGGRNEKLFF
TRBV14	CASSQVGGAREQYF
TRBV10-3	CASLRQGTGYGYTF
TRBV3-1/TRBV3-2	CASSRRGGTEAFF